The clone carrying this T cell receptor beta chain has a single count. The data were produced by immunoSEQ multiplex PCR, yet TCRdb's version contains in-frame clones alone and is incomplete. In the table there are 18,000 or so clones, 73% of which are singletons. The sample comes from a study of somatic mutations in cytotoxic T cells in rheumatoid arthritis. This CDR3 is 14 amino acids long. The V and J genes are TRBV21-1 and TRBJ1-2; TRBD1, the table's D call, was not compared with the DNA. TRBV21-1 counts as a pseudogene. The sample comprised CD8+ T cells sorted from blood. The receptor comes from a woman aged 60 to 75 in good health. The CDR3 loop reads CASSPAGQGKGYTF. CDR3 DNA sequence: TGTGCCAGCAGCCCCGCAGGACAGGGGAAAGGCTACACCTTC.